This T cell receptor (beta chain) was captured in a study of somatic mutations in cytotoxic T cells in rheumatoid arthritis. Findings of the study overall: CD8+ T cells showed clonality that did not differ significantly between patients with rheumatoid arthritis and age-matched healthy controls. Patients with rheumatoid arthritis, but not healthy controls, had CD8+ clonality that increased with age.

Looked up from germline, CDR1 is PRHDT and CDR2 is FYEKMQ (reference sequence). V was trimmed by 0 bases and J by 4 bases, leaving 10 bases between them. The CDR3 extends over 14 amino acids. About this clone itself: Its specificity is not known.

TCRdb's copy holds only in-frame clones and misses some; the assay was immunoSEQ multiplex PCR. The table includes about 20,000 clones, about four fifths detected once. The source material was CD8+ T cells sorted from blood. The origin of this receptor is an adult with rheumatoid arthritis. The chain is built from TRBV13 and TRBJ2-7; a weak D match, TRBD2 (6 bases). This CDR3 is CASSLGPGRYEQYF. DNA for the CDR3: TGTGCCAGCAGCTTAGGTCCGGGGAGGTACGAGCAGTACTTC.